The 20 T cell receptor beta chains in this list originate from one sample, sequenced in a study of molecular identifiers for immune sequencing clone quantification. TCRdb recomputed calls from the PCR reads with MiXCR, one row per CDR3 protein. This sample has fewer than 350,000 distinct CDR3 sequences, with 20% to 25% found just once. The sequenced sample consisted of naive CD8+ T cells from blood, with Jurkat cell RNA spiked in. Subset described: FACS-sorted CD8+CD4-CCR7+CD45RA+ naive T cells. All receptors derive from a human donor in good health. Some libraries in this study had Jurkat cell RNA spiked in.

At least ten counts were recorded for this clonotype. The V gene is TRBV4-3, the J gene TRBJ2-7, with 7 bases lining up with TRBD2. Germline V gene sequence: CDR1 LGHNA, CDR2 YSLEER. The V gene end was trimmed by 0 bases and the J gene end by 3 bases; junction bases not matched to a gene: 8. The CDR3 runs to 16 residues. In DNA, the CDR3 is TGCGCCAGCAGCCAAGAGAGCCAGCGGGGAAGCTACGAGCAGTACTTC. Protein product: CASSQESQRGSYEQYF.

This clonotype was counted many times. The CDR3 region has the DNA TGCGCCAGCAGCCATGTATCTCAACAGGGGGAGCAGTACTTC. Translated, it gives CASSHVSQQGEQYF. The rearrangement links TRBV4-1 to TRBJ2-7; the match to TRBD1 covers 7 bases. V trimming: 3 bases; J trimming: 7 bases; junction bases outside the gene matches: 9. The CDR3 length is 14 residues. Germline V gene lookup returns CDR1 MGHRA and CDR2 YSYEKL.

This clonotype was counted once. The junction shows a germline mismatch at one end, possibly a read error. V gene TRBV7-9 combines with J gene TRBJ2-1; perhaps TRBD2 as D (5 bases). This CDR3 is built from 11 residues. Germline loops: CDR1 SEHNR, CDR2 FQNEAQ (reference sequence). The CDR3 coding sequence is TGTGCCAGCAGTAAGACTAATGAGCAGCTCTTC. It is translated as CASSKTNEQLF.

A word on this clonotype: A much larger clone is a single base away; this may be a read error. The chain carries TRBV4-1 and TRBJ2-7, with D possibly TRBD1 on 5 matching bases. Germline loops: CDR1 MGHRA, CDR2 YSYEKL. CDR3 length: 15 residues. CDR3 loop: CASGQERQSSYEQYF. The CDR3 DNA reads TGCGCCAGCGGCCAAGAGAGACAGAGCTCCTACGAGCAGTACTTC.

This clonotype occurred many times. The rearrangement joins TRBV29-1 to TRBJ1-1; D call uncertain. CDR3 length: 12 residues. The V end lost 5 bases, the J end lost 0 bases, and 7 bases lay between the germline ends. The V gene's germline CDR1 is SQVTM and CDR2 ANQGSEA. CDR3 sequence reads: CSVLVMNTEAFF. The DNA for the CDR3 is TGCAGCGTTCTAGTCATGAACACTGAAGCTTTCTTT. Complete variable domain (other parts from reference TRBV29-1 and TRBJ1-1): SAVISQKPSRDICQRGTSLTIQCQVDSQVTMMFWYRQQPGQSLTLIATANQGSEATYESGFVIDKFPISRPNLTFSTLTVSNMSPEDSSIYLCSVLVMNTEAFFGQGTRLTVV.

In regard to this clonotype: A much larger clone differs by one base, so this may be a read error. The chain employs TRBV29-1 and TRBJ1-2, with D unclear. Trimming stripped 2 bases from V and 3 bases from J, with 10 bases between. The CDR3 is 13 residues long. The germline CDR1 and CDR2 sequences are SQVTM and ANQGSEA. The CDR3 DNA follows: TGCAGCGTTGAACCGGAGACGCACTATGGCTACACCTTC. Residues: CSVEPETHYGYTF.

This clonotype was counted many times. The chain links TRBV18 to TRBJ1-2; 7 bases map to TRBD1. Germline assignment: CDR1 KGHSH and CDR2 LQKENI. V shed 8 bases, J shed 5 bases, and the junction held 8 bases outside the gene matches. This CDR3 contains 13 residues. The CDR3, as DNA: TGTGCCAGCCCCTCCCCACAGGGGTATGGCTACACCTTC. Translation: CASPSPQGYGYTF.

This clonotype has at least ten counts. The chain joins TRBV20-1 to TRBJ2-1; 7 nucleotides line up with TRBD2. This CDR3 has 15 amino acids. V shed 0 bases and J 10 bases; nucleotides not matched to a gene: 12. Looked up from germline, CDR1 is DFQATT and CDR2 is SNEGSKA (reference sequence). CDR3 sequence (DNA): TGCAGTGCTAGAGATGGGGACTATGGTTCGGGGGAGCAGTTCTTC. Protein: CSARDGDYGSGEQFF.

This clonotype was seen at least ten times. The chain uses TRBV12-3 or TRBV12-4 and TRBJ2-1; D remains unclear. V lost 2 bases to trimming and J lost 7 bases, with 12 bases between them. The CDR3 length is 14 residues. The CDR3 DNA sequence: TGTGCCAGCAGTTTATCGATCAACGGGAATGAGCAGTTCTTC. It codes for CASSLSINGNEQFF.

Many counts were recorded for this clonotype. The V gene is TRBV12-3 or TRBV12-4, the J gene TRBJ2-6; tentatively, D is TRBD1 (5 bases). The V end was cut by 5 bases, the J end by 0 bases, with 20 bases between. This CDR3 spans 19 amino acids. For the CDR3, the DNA is TGTGCCAGCAGTCCGCTACAGGTGAGAGCCGTCTCTGGGGCCAACGTCCTGACTTTC. Protein product: CASSPLQVRAVSGANVLTF.

This clonotype was counted ten times or more. V usage is TRBV5-1 and J usage is TRBJ2-5; D gene ambiguous. V lost 4 bases and J lost 0, with 7 bases in between. The CDR3 is 13 amino acids. The germline V gene encodes CDR1 SGHRS and CDR2 YFSETQ. The CDR3 nucleotides are TGCGCCAGCAGCCCGCCGAACCAAGAGACCCAGTACTTC. Protein sequence: CASSPPNQETQYF.

This clonotype was observed at least ten times. The chain recombines TRBV6-5 with TRBJ2-3; 9 bases fit TRBD2. Germline CDR1 is MNHEY and CDR2 is SVGAGI. There are 16 residues in the CDR3. V gave up 5 bases and J gave up 2 bases; unmatched junction bases: 8. Here the CDR3 reads CASSDEASGITDTQYF. In DNA form, the CDR3 reads TGTGCCAGCAGTGACGAGGCTAGCGGGATCACAGATACGCAGTATTTT.

This clonotype was detected only a few times. V and J are TRBV12-3 or TRBV12-4 and TRBJ2-5, with TRBD1 as a possible D gene (6 bases). The CDR3 spans 12 residues. V was pared by 6 bases and J by 7 bases, with 12 bases between. The CDR3 sequence is CASSTGFGTQYF. CDR3 coding DNA: TGTGCCAGCAGCACAGGGTTTGGGACCCAGTACTTC.

This clonotype has at least ten counts. The chain is built from TRBV30 and TRBJ1-1, with unresolved D. V shed 3 bases and J shed 0 bases, with 8 bases lying between them. The CDR3 is made up of 13 amino acids. CDR1 GTSNPN and CDR2 SVGIG come from the germline V gene (reference sequence). DNA of the CDR3: TGTGCCTGGAGGCTGCAGTTGAACACTGAAGCTTTCTTT. It is translated as CAWRLQLNTEAFF.

This clonotype was observed a single time. Without the conserved terminal phenylalanine or tryptophan, this CDR3 likely stems from a read error. The chain joins TRBV10-1 to TRBJ2-5, with 7 bases matching TRBD2. The germline CDR1 and CDR2 sequences are WNHNN and SYGVQD (reference sequence). The V gene end was trimmed by 1 base and the J gene end by 2 bases; junction bases not matched to a gene: 4. The CDR3 spans 15 residues. Written as DNA, the CDR3 is TGCGCCAGCAGTGAGTTAGCGGGTGAACAAGAGACCCAGTACCTC. This sequence encodes CASSELAGEQETQYL.

This clonotype was counted ten times or more. The V gene is TRBV6-5, the J gene TRBJ1-1, with unresolved D. CDR1 and CDR2 (germline): MNHEY, SVGAGI. V was cut by 5 bases and J by 4 bases, with 11 bases left in between. The CDR3 runs to 13 residues. Here the CDR3 DNA reads TGTGCCAGCAGTGTAGGACTGAGCACTGAAGCTTTCTTT. This codes for CASSVGLSTEAFF.

The V call is TRBV30, the J call TRBJ2-2; D gene ambiguous. Trimming removed 0 bases from V and 1 base from J, with 6 bases in between. CDR3 length: 14 residues. CDR1 and CDR2 from the germline V gene are GTSNPN and SVGIG (reference sequence). The CDR3 loop reads CAWSVSGNTGELFF. The CDR3 nucleotides read TGTGCCTGGAGTGTGTCCGGGAACACCGGGGAGCTGTTTTTT.

This clonotype was recorded many times. V usage is TRBV13 and J usage is TRBJ2-4; no definite D call. Trimming removed 5 bases from V and 0 bases from J, with 14 bases in between. Germline-derived CDR1 and CDR2 are PRHDT and FYEKMQ (reference sequence). The length of the CDR3 is 16 residues. CDR3 residues: CASSPSRWAAKNIQYF. The DNA for the CDR3 is TGTGCCAGCAGCCCGAGTAGATGGGCAGCCAAAAACATTCAGTACTTC.

About this clonotype: A read error may be the cause here, since a much bigger clone is one base away. The chain uses TRBV7-9 and TRBJ2-3; 7 bases line up with TRBD2. Germline V lookup: CDR1 SEHNR, CDR2 FQNEAQ (reference sequence). The CDR3 has 14 residues. The CDR3 region is CASSSGLVGDTPYF. The CDR3 DNA sequence: TGTGCCAGCAGCTCCGGACTAGTTGGAGATACGCCGTATTTT. Filled out from reference TRBV7-9 and TRBJ2-3, the complete variable domain reads DTGVSQNPRHKITKRGQNVTFRCDPISEHNRLYWYRQTLGQGPEFLTYFQNEAQLEKSRLLSDRFSAERPKGSFSTLEIQRTEQGDSAMYLCASSSGLVGDTPYFGPGTRLTVL.

This clonotype appeared a few times. The chain joins TRBV4-3 to TRBJ2-2, with D unclear. Germline CDR1 and CDR2: LGHNA and YSLEER. The V and J ends lost 0 bases and 4 bases respectively, with 15 bases between them. This CDR3 region has 17 residues. CDR3 protein: CASSQDPRALGTGELFF. CDR3 coding DNA: TGCGCCAGCAGCCAAGATCCCCGGGCGCTGGGCACCGGGGAGCTGTTTTTT.